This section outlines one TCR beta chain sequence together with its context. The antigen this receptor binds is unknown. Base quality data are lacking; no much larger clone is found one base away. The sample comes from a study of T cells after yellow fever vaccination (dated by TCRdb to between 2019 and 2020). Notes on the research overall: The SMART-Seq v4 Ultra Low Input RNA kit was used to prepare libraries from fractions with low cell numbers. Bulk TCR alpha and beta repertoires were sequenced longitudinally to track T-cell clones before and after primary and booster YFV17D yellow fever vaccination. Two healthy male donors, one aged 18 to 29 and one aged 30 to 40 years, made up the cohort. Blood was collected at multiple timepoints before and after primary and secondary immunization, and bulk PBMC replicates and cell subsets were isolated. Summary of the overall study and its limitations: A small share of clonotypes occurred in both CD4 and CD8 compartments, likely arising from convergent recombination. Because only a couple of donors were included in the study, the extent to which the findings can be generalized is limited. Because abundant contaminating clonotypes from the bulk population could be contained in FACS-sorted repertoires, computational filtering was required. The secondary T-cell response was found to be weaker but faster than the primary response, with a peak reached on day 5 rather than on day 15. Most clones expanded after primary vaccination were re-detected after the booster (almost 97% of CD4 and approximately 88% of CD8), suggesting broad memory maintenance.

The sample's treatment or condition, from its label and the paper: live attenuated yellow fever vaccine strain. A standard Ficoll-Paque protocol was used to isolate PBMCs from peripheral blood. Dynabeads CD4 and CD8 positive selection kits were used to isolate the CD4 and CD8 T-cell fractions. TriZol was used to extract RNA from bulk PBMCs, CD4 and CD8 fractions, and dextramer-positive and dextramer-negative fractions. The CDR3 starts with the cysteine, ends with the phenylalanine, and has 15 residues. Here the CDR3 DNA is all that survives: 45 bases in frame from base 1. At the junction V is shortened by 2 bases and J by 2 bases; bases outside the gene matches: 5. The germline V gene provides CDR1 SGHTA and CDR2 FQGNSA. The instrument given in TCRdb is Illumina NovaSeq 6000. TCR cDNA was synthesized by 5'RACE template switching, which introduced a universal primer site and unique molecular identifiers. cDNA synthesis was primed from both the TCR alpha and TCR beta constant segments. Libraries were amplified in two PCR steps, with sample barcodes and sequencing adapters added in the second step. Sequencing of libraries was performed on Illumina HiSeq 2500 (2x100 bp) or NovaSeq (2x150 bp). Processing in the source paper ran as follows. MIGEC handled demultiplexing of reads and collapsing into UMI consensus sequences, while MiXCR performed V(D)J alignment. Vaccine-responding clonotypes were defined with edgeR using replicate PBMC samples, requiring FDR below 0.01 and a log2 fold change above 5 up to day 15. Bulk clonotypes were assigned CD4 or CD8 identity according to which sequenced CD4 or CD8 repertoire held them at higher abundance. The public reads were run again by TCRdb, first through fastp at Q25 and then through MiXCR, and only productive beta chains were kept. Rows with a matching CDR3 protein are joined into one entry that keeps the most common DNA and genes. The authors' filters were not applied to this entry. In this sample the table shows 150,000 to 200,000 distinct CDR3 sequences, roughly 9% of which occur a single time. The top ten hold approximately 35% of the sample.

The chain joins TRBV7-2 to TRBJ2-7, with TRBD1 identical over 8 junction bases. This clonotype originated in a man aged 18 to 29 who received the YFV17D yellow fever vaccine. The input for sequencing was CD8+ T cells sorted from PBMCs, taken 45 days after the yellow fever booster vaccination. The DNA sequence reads TGTGCCAGCAGCTTACCCGAACAGGGGGCCTACGAGCAGTACTTC. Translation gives CASSLPEQGAYEQYF.